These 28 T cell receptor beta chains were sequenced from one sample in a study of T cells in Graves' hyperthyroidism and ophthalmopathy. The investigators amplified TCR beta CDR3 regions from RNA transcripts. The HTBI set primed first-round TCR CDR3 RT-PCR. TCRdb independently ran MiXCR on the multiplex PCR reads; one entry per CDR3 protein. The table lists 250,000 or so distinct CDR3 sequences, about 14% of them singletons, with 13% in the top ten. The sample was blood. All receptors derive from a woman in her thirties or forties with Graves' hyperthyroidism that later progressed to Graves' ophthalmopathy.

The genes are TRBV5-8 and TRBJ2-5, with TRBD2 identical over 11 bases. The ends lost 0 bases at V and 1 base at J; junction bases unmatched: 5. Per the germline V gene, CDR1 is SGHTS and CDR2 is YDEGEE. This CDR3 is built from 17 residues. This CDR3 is CASSLGGTSGLQETQYF. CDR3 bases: TGTGCCAGCAGCTTGGGTGGGACTAGCGGCCTCCAAGAGACCCAGTACTTC.

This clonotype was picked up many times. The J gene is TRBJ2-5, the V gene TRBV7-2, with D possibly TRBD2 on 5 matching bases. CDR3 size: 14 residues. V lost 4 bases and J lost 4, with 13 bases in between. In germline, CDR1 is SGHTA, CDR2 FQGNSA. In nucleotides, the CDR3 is TGTGCCAGCAGCTATACGGGCCGGGGAGAGACCCAGTACTTC. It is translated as CASSYTGRGETQYF. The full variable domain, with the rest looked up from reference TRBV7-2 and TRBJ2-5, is GAGVSQSPSNKVTEKGKDVELRCDPISGHTALYWYRQSLGQGLEFLIYFQGNSAPDKSGLPSDRFSAERTGGSVSTLTIQRTQQEDSAVYLCASSYTGRGETQYFGPGTRLLVL.

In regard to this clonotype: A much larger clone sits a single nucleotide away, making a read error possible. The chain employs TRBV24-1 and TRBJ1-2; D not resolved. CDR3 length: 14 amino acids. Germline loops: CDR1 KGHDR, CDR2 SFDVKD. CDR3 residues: CAASEYQYNYGYTF. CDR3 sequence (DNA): TGTGCCGCCAGTGAATATCAGTATAACTATGGCTACACCTTC.

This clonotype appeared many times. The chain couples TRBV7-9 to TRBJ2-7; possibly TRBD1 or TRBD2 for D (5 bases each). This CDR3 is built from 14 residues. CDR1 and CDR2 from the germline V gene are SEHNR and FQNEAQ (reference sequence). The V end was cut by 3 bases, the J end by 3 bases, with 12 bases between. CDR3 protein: CASSLGLRDYEQYF. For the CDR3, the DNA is TGTGCCAGCAGCTTGGGGCTCCGGGACTACGAGCAGTACTTC.

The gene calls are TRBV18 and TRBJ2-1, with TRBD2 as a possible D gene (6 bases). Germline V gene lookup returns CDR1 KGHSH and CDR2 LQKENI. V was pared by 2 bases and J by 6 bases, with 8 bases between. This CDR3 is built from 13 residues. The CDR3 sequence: CASSPSSANEQFF. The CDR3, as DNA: TGTGCCAGCTCACCATCTAGCGCCAATGAGCAGTTCTTC.

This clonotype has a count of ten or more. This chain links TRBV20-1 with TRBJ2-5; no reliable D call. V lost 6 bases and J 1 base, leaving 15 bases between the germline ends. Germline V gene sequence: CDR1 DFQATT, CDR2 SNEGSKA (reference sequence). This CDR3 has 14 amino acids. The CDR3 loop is CSAKGLVSQETQYF. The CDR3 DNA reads TGCAGTGCCAAGGGCCTAGTCTCCCAAGAGACCCAGTACTTC.

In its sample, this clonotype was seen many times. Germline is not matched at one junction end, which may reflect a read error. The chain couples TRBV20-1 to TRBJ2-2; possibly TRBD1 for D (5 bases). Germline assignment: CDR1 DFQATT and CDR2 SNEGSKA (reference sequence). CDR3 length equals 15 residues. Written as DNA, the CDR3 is TGCAGTGCAAGAGGTCCAGGGCGGAACACCTGGGAGCTGTTTTTT. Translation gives CSARGPGRNTWELFF.

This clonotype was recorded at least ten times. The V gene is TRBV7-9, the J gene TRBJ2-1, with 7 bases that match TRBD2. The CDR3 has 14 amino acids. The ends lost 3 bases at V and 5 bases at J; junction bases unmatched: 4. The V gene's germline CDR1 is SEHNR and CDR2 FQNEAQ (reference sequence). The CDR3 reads CASSLREPHNEQFF. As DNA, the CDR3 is TGTGCCAGCAGCTTGCGGGAGCCCCACAATGAGCAGTTCTTC.

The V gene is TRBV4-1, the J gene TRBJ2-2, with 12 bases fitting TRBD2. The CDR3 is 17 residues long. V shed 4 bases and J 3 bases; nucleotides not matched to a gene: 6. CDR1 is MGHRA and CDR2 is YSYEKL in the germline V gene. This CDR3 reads CASSRTSGKGDTGELFF. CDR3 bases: TGCGCCAGCAGCCGGACTAGCGGGAAGGGAGACACCGGGGAGCTGTTTTTT.

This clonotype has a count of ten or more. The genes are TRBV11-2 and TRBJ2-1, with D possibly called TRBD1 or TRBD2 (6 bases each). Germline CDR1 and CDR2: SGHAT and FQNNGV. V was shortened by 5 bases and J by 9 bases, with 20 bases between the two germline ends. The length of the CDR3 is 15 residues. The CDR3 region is CASSEQGQGSGEQFF. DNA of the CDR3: TGTGCCAGCAGCGAACAGGGCCAAGGTAGCGGTGAGCAGTTCTTC.

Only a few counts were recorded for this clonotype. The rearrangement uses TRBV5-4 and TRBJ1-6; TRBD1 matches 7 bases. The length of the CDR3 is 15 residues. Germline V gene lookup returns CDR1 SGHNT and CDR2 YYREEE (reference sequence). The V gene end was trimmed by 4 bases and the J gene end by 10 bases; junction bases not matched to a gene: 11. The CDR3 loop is CASSPQGGLGSPLHF. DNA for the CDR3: TGTGCCAGCAGCCCGCAGGGGGGGTTGGGATCACCCCTCCACTTT.

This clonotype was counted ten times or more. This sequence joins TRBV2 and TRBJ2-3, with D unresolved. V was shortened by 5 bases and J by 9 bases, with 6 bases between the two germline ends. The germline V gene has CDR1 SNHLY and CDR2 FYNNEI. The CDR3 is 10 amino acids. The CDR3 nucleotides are TGTGCCAGCAGTTTTGACACGCAGTATTTT. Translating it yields CASSFDTQYF.

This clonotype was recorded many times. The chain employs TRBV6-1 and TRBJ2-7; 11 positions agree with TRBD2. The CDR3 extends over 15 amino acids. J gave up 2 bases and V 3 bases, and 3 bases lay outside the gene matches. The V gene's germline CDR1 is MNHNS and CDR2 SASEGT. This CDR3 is CASSDVAGGPYEQYF. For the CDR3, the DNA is TGTGCCAGCAGTGACGTAGCGGGAGGGCCCTACGAGCAGTACTTC.

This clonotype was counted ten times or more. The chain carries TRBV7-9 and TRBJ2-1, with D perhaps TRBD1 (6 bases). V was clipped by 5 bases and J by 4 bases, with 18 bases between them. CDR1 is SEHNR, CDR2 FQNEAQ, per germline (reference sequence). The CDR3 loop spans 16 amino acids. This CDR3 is CASSQQGIMEYNEQFF. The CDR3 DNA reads TGTGCCAGCAGCCAACAGGGAATTATGGAATACAATGAGCAGTTCTTC.

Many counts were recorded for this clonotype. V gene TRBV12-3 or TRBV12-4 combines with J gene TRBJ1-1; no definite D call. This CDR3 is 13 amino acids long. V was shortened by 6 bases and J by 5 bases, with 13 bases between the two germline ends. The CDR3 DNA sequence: TGTGCCAGCAGCTTAACCCTTGGGACTGAAGCTTTCTTT. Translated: CASSLTLGTEAFF.

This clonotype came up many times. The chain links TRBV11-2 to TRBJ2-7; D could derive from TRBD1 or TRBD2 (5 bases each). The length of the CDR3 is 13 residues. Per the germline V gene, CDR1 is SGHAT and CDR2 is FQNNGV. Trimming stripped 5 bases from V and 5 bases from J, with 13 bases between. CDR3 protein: CASSDSGWDEQYF. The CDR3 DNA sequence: TGTGCCAGCAGCGACAGCGGCTGGGACGAGCAGTACTTC.

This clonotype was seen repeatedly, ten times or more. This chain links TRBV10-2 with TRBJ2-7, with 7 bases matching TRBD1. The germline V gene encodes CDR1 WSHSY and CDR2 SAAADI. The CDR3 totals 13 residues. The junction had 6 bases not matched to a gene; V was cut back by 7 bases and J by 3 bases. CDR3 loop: CASTPGQNYEQYF. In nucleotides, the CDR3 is TGCGCCAGCACCCCGGGACAGAACTACGAGCAGTACTTC.

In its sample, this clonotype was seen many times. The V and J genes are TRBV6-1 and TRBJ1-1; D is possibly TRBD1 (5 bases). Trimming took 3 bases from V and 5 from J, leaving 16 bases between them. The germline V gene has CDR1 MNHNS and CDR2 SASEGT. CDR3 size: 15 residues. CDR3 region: CASSDPPKGITEAFF. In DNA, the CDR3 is TGTGCCAGCAGTGACCCCCCCAAGGGGATTACTGAAGCTTTCTTT.

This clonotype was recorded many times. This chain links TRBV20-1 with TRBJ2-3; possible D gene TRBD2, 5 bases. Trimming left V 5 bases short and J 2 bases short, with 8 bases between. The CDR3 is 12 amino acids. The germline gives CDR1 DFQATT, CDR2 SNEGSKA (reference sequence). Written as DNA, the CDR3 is TGCAGTGCTTTCGGGAACACAGATACGCAGTATTTT. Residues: CSAFGNTDTQYF.

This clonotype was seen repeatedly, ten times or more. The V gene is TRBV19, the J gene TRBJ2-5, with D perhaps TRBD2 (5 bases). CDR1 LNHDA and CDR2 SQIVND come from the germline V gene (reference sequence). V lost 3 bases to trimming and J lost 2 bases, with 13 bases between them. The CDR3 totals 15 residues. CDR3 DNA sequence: TGTGCCAGTAGTATCGCGAGAATAGCGCAAGAGACCCAGTACTTC. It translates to CASSIARIAQETQYF.

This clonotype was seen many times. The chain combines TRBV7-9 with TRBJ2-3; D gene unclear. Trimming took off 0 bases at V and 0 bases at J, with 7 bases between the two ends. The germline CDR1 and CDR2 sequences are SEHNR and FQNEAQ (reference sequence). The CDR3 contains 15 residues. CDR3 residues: CASSLAPASTDTQYF. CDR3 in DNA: TGTGCCAGCAGCTTAGCGCCCGCCAGCACAGATACGCAGTATTTT.

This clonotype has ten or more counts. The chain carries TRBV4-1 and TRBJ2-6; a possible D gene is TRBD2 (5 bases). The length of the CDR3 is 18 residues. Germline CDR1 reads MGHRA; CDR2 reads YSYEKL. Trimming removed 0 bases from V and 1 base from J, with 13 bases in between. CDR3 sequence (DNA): TGCGCCAGCAGCCAAGATCAGGCTAGCTGGTCTGGGGCCAACGTCCTGACTTTC. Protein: CASSQDQASWSGANVLTF.

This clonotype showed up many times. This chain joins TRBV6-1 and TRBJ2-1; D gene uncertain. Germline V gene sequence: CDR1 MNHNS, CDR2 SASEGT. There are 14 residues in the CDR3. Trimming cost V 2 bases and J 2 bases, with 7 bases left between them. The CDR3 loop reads CASSELNTYNEQFF. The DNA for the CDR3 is TGTGCCAGCAGTGAACTCAACACCTACAATGAGCAGTTCTTC.

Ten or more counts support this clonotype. The CDR3 nucleotides are TGTGCCAGCAGCTTTTTAACGTATAATTCACCCCTCCACTTT. As protein: CASSFLTYNSPLHF. The chain links TRBV28 to TRBJ1-6; no definite D call. This CDR3 comprises 14 residues. Germline assignment: CDR1 MDHEN and CDR2 SYDVKM. The V end lost 6 bases, the J end lost 4 bases, and 10 bases lay between the germline ends.

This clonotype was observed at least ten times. As DNA, the CDR3 is TGTGCCAGCAGACAGGGGGTTATTTCTAATAGCAATCAGCCCCAGCATTTT. It yields the protein CASRQGVISNSNQPQHF. V gene TRBV2 combines with J gene TRBJ1-5; 8 nucleotides line up with TRBD1. The CDR3 length is 17 residues. Germline V gene lookup returns CDR1 SNHLY and CDR2 FYNNEI. The J segment lost 0 bases and the V segment lost 6 bases, leaving 10 bases of the junction unmatched.

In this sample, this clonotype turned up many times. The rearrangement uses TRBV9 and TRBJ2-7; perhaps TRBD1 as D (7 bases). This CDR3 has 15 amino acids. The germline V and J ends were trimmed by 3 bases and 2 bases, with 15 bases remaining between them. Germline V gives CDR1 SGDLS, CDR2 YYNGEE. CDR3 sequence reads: CASSGRQGLTYEQYF. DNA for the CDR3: TGTGCCAGCAGCGGGAGACAGGGACTGACCTACGAGCAGTACTTC.

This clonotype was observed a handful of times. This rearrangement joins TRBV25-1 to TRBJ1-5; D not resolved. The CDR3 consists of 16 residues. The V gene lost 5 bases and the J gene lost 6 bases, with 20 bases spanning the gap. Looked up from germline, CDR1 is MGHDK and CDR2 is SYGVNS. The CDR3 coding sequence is TGTGCCAGCAGTCCATCGGGTGAGGGTTTAAGTCAGCCCCAGCATTTT. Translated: CASSPSGEGLSQPQHF.

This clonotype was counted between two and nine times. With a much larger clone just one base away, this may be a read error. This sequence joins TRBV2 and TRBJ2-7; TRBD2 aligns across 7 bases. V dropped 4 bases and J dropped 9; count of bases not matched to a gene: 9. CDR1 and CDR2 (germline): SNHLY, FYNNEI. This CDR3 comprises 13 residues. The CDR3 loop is CASSAREAAGQYF. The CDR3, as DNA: TGTGCCAGCAGTGCCCGGGAGGCAGCCGGGCAGTACTTC.